This T cell receptor beta chain came from a study of a mutant IDH1 vaccine in newly diagnosed glioma. Study summary: Treatment recipients were approximately 62% male and approximately 40% female, and their mean age was roughly 40 years.

Generated by immunoSEQ multiplex PCR, the TCRdb table keeps only in-frame clones and is missing some. The sample lists about 56,000 clones, less than 90% occurring once. With regard to this clone: Its specificity is unknown.

This CDR3 region has 12 residues. V lost 2 bases and J lost 5, with 4 bases in between. CDR1 and CDR2 from the germline V gene are MNHNS and SASEGT. Indicated time point: week 47, end of study. Topical imiquimod accompanied each vaccine dose, which consisted of 300 ug of mutant IDH1 20-mer peptide. The sequence was obtained from a woman in her forties or fifties with glioma. V and J are TRBV6-1 and TRBJ1-5; D remains unclear. The starting material was PBMCs, obtained from a glioma patient whose treatment included an IDH1 peptide vaccine. CDR3 bases: TGTGCCAGCAGTGAAAGGGATCAGCCCCAGCATTTT. As protein: CASSERDQPQHF.